This is a list of T cell receptor beta chains from one sample in a study of CD8+CD57+ T cells in acquired aplastic anemia. One entry per CDR3 protein results from TCRdb running MiXCR on the reads. The profile covers around 68,000 distinct CDR3 sequences, with around 50% appearing a single time and about 8.3% taken by the ten largest. The sequencing input was sorted CD4+, CD8+, or CD8+CD57+ T cells (not recorded which) from PBMCs. The source of these receptors is a human donor in good health, serving as a control. Each CDR3 is given with its conserved first and last residue. A D gene is named only where the DNA matches it firmly. Rows give clone size only sometimes, using once, few, many, or a class for an expanded clone.

>-|TRBV29-1|TRBJ1-1|-
CSVEDRGGTEAFF
TGCAGCGTTGAAGATCGAGGGGGCACTGAAGCTTTCTTT
>TRBD2|TRBV20-1|TRBJ2-1|-
CSARASGSSYNEQFF
TGCAGTGCTAGAGCTAGCGGGAGCTCCTACAATGAGCAGTTCTTC
>-|TRBV5-1|TRBJ1-2|-
CAGSLYEDLGYGYTF
TGCGCCGGCAGCTTGTATGAGGACCTCGGCTATGGCTACACCTTC
>-|TRBV10-1|TRBJ2-3|medium-sized
CASSEVGVGDTQYF
TGCGCCAGCAGTGAGGTGGGGGTGGGAGATACGCAGTATTTT
>-|TRBV10-3|TRBJ2-3|-
CAISEFAGSSTDTQYF
TGTGCCATCAGTGAGTTTGCGGGGTCTAGCACAGATACGCAGTATTTT
>-|TRBV7-9|TRBJ2-7|many
CASSLGLEDAYEQYF
TGTGCCAGCAGCTTAGGACTCGAGGACGCCTACGAGCAGTACTTC
>TRBD2|TRBV5-1|TRBJ2-5|many
CASSPGGIQETQYF
TGCGCCAGCAGCCCGGGGGGGATTCAAGAGACCCAGTACTTC
>TRBD2|TRBV20-1|TRBJ2-3|-
CSARGTGLAGGRGADTQYF
TGCAGTGCTAGAGGAACCGGACTAGCGGGAGGAAGGGGTGCAGATACGCAGTATTTT
>TRBD2|TRBV30|TRBJ2-7|few
CAWSPPRTSGRVAPYEQYF
TGTGCCTGGAGCCCCCCGAGGACTAGCGGGAGAGTCGCCCCCTACGAGCAGTACTTC
>-|TRBV7-2|TRBJ2-7|-
CASSLTTAYEQYF
TGTGCCAGCAGCTTAACCACAGCTTACGAGCAGTACTTC
>-|TRBV29-1|TRBJ1-2|-
CSVSGAYGYTF
TGCAGCGTTTCAGGGGCCTATGGCTACACCTTC
>TRBD1|TRBV6-4|TRBJ1-2|many
CASSVGQGPYGYTF
TGTGCCAGCAGTGTGGGACAGGGTCCCTATGGCTACACCTTC
>-|TRBV2|TRBJ1-4|many
CASSPRLPTVEKLFF
TGTGCCAGCAGTCCCAGACTCCCTACGGTTGAAAAACTGTTTTTT
>-|TRBV20-1|TRBJ2-7|-
CSATRATTYEQYF
TGCAGTGCTACCAGGGCAACTACCTACGAGCAGTACTTC
>TRBD1|TRBV14|TRBJ2-1|few
CASSPRTGGNEQFF
TGTGCCAGCAGCCCCCGGACAGGGGGCAATGAGCAGTTCTTC
>-|TRBV30|TRBJ1-2|many
CAWAPGHNYGYTF
TGTGCCTGGGCACCGGGACACAACTATGGCTACACCTTC
>-|TRBV19|TRBJ1-3|few
CATLDSLLSGNTIYF
TGTGCCACCCTGGACAGCCTCCTCTCTGGAAACACCATATATTTT
>-|TRBV19|TRBJ1-2|-
CASSPSDQTPYGYTF
TGTGCCAGTAGTCCGTCGGACCAGACCCCCTATGGCTACACCTTC
>TRBD1|TRBV7-2|TRBJ1-2|-
CASSLGTGFYGYTF
TGTGCCAGCAGCTTAGGGACAGGATTCTATGGCTACACCTTC
>TRBD1|TRBV20-1|TRBJ1-1|many
CSARPRTGNTEAFF
TGCAGTGCTAGACCCAGGACAGGGAACACTGAAGCTTTCTTT
>-|TRBV2|TRBJ1-1|-
CAKEQGRIQNTEAFF
TGTGCCAAAGAACAGGGCAGAATACAGAACACTGAAGCTTTCTTT
>TRBD2|TRBV7-3|TRBJ2-3|-
CANSVGGLDTQYF
TGTGCCAACAGCGTCGGGGGGTTGGATACGCAGTACTTT
>TRBD1|TRBV27|TRBJ1-5|-
CASQTGNQPQHF
TGTGCCAGCCAGACAGGGAATCAGCCCCAGCATTTT
>-|TRBV10-3|TRBJ2-7|-
CAISGTSREQYF
TGTGCCATCAGTGGTACCAGTAGGGAGCAGTACTTC
>-|TRBV5-1|TRBJ2-7|many
CASRLTDNYEQYF
TGCGCCAGCAGATTGACAGACAACTACGAGCAGTACTTC
>TRBD1|TRBV7-9|TRBJ1-6|many
CASSSSTGDPPLHF
TGTGCCAGCAGCTCTTCAACAGGGGACCCTCCCCTCCACTTT
>-|TRBV6-1|TRBJ1-2|many
CASSEWTGGNWNYGYTF
TGTGCCAGCAGTGAATGGACGGGGGGAAACTGGAACTATGGCTACACCTTC
>TRBD1|TRBV25-1|TRBJ1-6|few
CASRHEDRGNSPLHF
TGTGCCAGCAGGCATGAAGACAGGGGTAATTCACCCCTCCACTTT
>TRBD1|TRBV5-1|TRBJ1-2|-
CASSLSGTGGGGYTF
TGCGCCAGCAGCTTATCCGGGACAGGGGGCGGTGGCTACACCTTC
>-|TRBV10-3|TRBJ1-2|-
CAISGGSPDYGYTF
TGTGCCATCAGTGGAGGCAGCCCAGACTATGGCTACACCTTC
>-|TRBV19|TRBJ2-7|medium-sized
CASSIGGQGLYEQYF
TGTGCCAGTAGTATAGGAGGGCAGGGGCTCTACGAGCAGTACTTC
>-|TRBV11-2|TRBJ2-7|few
CASSASPGYEQYF
TGTGCCAGCAGCGCCTCGCCGGGCTACGAGCAGTACTTC
>-|TRBV5-1|TRBJ1-1|many
CASSLARNTEAFF
TGCGCCAGCAGCTTGGCTAGGAATACTGAAGCTTTCTTT
>TRBD1|TRBV5-1|TRBJ2-6|few
CASSLWTGTGANVLTF
TGCGCCAGCAGCTTATGGACAGGGACTGGGGCCAACGTCCTGACTTTC
>-|TRBV15|TRBJ2-5|few
CATSRDNRGAETQYF
TGTGCCACCAGCAGAGATAACCGGGGGGCTGAGACCCAGTACTTC
>TRBD2|TRBV19|TRBJ2-7|-
CASRGTSGSYEQYF
TGTGCCAGTAGAGGGACTAGCGGGTCCTACGAGCAGTACTTC
>-|TRBV5-1|TRBJ1-2|-
CASRPPRDVGGYTF
TGCGCCAGCAGGCCCCCCCGGGATGTCGGGGGCTACACCTTC
>-|TRBV20-1|TRBJ1-6|once
CSASLSGGSPLHF
TGCAGTGCTAGTTTAAGTGGGGGCTCACCCCTCCACTTT
>-|TRBV15|TRBJ1-1|once
CATSRDWAGGGTEAFF
TGTGCCACCAGCAGAGATTGGGCGGGGGGAGGCACTGAAGCTTTCTTT
>TRBD1|TRBV7-6|TRBJ2-5|once
CASSLTSGQETRYF
TGTGCCAGCAGCTTAACGTCCGGACAGGAGACCCGGTACTTC
>TRBD1|TRBV7-8|TRBJ1-2|-
CASSLRQGYLRYTF
TGTGCCAGCAGCTTAAGACAGGGTTATCTCCGCTACACCTTC
>TRBD1|TRBV19|TRBJ2-7|medium-sized
CASSIGQGSTYEQYF
TGTGCCAGTAGTATCGGACAGGGAAGCACCTACGAGCAGTACTTC
>-|TRBV7-9|TRBJ2-1|many
CASRNHEQFF
TGTGCCAGCAGGAACCATGAGCAGTTCTTC
>-|TRBV10-3|TRBJ1-2|-
CAISDSTTVSYGYTF
TGTGCCATCAGTGACTCCACGACAGTTTCCTATGGCTACACCTTC
>TRBD2|TRBV20-1|TRBJ2-7|-
CSSGLAATYEQYF
TGCAGCTCCGGACTAGCGGCAACCTACGAGCAGTACTTC
>-|TRBV2|TRBJ1-5|-
CASSPGDSNQPQHF
TGTGCCAGCAGCCCTGGGGATAGCAATCAGCCCCAGCATTTT
>-|TRBV20-1|TRBJ1-2|-
CSARALTQPPNYGYTF
TGCAGTGCTAGAGCTCTGACCCAGCCCCCTAACTATGGCTACACCTTC
>TRBD1|TRBV11-2|TRBJ1-1|-
CASSLDSGTGPEAFF
TGTGCCAGCAGCCTTGACTCCGGGACAGGGCCTGAAGCTTTCTTT
>TRBD2|TRBV27|TRBJ2-7|many
CASSSPGLAGVEQYF
TGTGCCAGCAGTTCCCCTGGACTAGCGGGAGTCGAGCAGTACTTC
>TRBD1|TRBV4-1|TRBJ1-2|many
CASRLGGGGGQDGYTF
TGCGCCAGCAGACTAGGGGGCGGGGGCGGGCAGGATGGCTACACCTTC
>-|TRBV12-3/TRBV12-4|TRBJ2-1|many
CASLEGPYNEQFF
TGTGCCAGCCTAGAAGGACCGTACAATGAGCAGTTCTTC
>-|TRBV4-1|TRBJ1-5|few
CASSRAQGGADQPQHF
TGCGCCAGCAGCCGAGCCCAAGGGGGGGCCGATCAGCCCCAGCATTTT
>-|TRBV11-1|TRBJ2-5|many
CASSLRQAGTQYF
TGTGCCAGCAGCTTGCGACAGGCCGGGACCCAGTACTTC